The T cell receptor beta chain under discussion was sequenced for a study of memory CD4+ T cells and cytomegalovirus serostatus. The sort gate was single viable CD3+CD4+CD8-CD45RO+ cells for memory CD4+ T cells. Clones were sequenced by immunoSEQ multiplex PCR, and TCRdb holds only the in-frame ones, with some missing. The sample includes around 50,000 clones, approximately 74% of them seen just once. Germline V lookup: CDR1 SNHLY, CDR2 FYNNEI. The V gene lost 1 base and the J gene lost 0 bases, with 6 bases spanning the gap. The CDR3 covers 15 residues. Study findings and constraints: Suggested: most of the CMV-linked TCR signature lies in CD4+ memory cells.

This clone was picked up a small number of times. Its antigen is as yet unknown. The TCR originated in an adult in good health and CMV-seropositive. V is TRBV2 and J is TRBJ1-4; D is unclear. What was sequenced was memory CD4+ T cells from blood. The CDR3 reads CASSEGLATNEKLFF. CDR3 bases: TGTGCCAGCAGTGAAGGGCTTGCAACTAATGAAAAACTGTTTTTT.